The 18 T cell receptor beta chains presented below share a single source sample, sequenced in a study of T cell responses to AZD1222 COVID-19 vaccine. Libraries were prepared by immunoSEQ multiplex PCR; TCRdb keeps only in-frame clonotypes and omits some of them. The sample includes around 270,000 clones, 85% to 95% seen only once; the top ten take less than 0.65%. Here the sequenced sample was peripheral blood, taken 28 days after the second AZD1222 dose. The receptors come from an adult who received the AZD1222 COVID-19 vaccine.

V is TRBV5-1 and J is TRBJ1-1; D call uncertain. The ends were cut back, 1 base at V and 1 base at J, with 14 bases in the middle. Germline CDR1 reads SGHRS; CDR2 reads YFSETQ. The CDR3 consists of 16 residues. The CDR3 region is CASSLSRRGTNTEAFF. The DNA for the CDR3 is TGCGCCAGCAGCTTGAGTAGGAGAGGTACGAACACTGAAGCTTTCTTT.

This rearrangement joins TRBV28 to TRBJ1-1, with no clear D. V was pared by 4 bases and J by 0 bases, with 9 bases between. The CDR3 loop spans 14 amino acids. CDR1 is MDHEN and CDR2 is SYDVKM in the germline V gene. Here the CDR3 reads CASSSFPMNTEAFF. The CDR3 DNA is TGTGCCAGCAGTTCCTTTCCCATGAACACTGAAGCTTTCTTT.

The CDR3 is CASSALGGNTEAFF. CDR3 DNA: TGTGCCAGCAGCGCCCTCGGGGGTAACACTGAAGCTTTCTTT. The V and J genes are TRBV9 and TRBJ1-1; a weak D match, TRBD1 (5 bases). Germline loops: CDR1 SGDLS, CDR2 YYNGEE. V lost 3 bases, J lost 2 bases, and 11 bases lay in between. The CDR3 extends over 14 amino acids. Full variable domain (remainder filled in from reference TRBV9 and TRBJ1-1): DSGVTQTPKHLITATGQRVTLRCSPRSGDLSVYWYQQSLDQGLQFLIQYYNGEERAKGNILERFSAQQFPDLHSELNLSSLELGDSALYFCASSALGGNTEAFFGQGTRLTVV.

The DNA of the CDR3 is TGTGCCAGCAGCTTGGCCGGGGTTAATTCACCCCTCCACTTT. Its protein product is CASSLAGVNSPLHF. V gene TRBV5-4 combines with J gene TRBJ1-6, with D uncertain. The germline V gene encodes CDR1 SGHNT and CDR2 YYREEE (reference sequence). The ends were cut back, 0 bases at V and 6 bases at J, with 7 bases in the middle. The CDR3 loop spans 14 amino acids.

The V and J genes are TRBV28 and TRBJ2-7; 10 bases map to TRBD1. The V gene's germline CDR1 is MDHEN and CDR2 SYDVKM. This CDR3 region has 15 residues. The ends lost 4 bases at V and 4 bases at J; junction bases unmatched: 7. The CDR3 DNA follows: TGTGCCAGCAGTTCTCCGGGACAGGGGATATACGAGCAGTACTTC. Translating gives CASSSPGQGIYEQYF.

The chain employs TRBV12-5 and TRBJ2-2, with D hard to call. The CDR3 extends over 14 amino acids. V lost 3 bases, J lost 1 base, and 6 bases lay in between. The germline CDR1 and CDR2 sequences are LGHNT and FRNRAP. CDR3 loop: CASGLDLNTGELFF. CDR3 sequence (DNA): TGTGCTAGTGGTTTAGACTTGAACACCGGGGAGCTGTTTTTT.

V usage is TRBV28 and J usage is TRBJ1-5; a possible D gene is TRBD1 (6 bases). The germline V gene has CDR1 MDHEN and CDR2 SYDVKM. CDR3 length equals 15 residues. V lost 5 bases to trimming and J lost 4 bases, with 15 bases between them. The CDR3 here is CASSLGGWANQPQHF. CDR3 DNA: TGTGCCAGCAGTCTAGGGGGGTGGGCTAATCAGCCCCAGCATTTT.

The chain links TRBV7-3 to TRBJ2-2; the D gene is possibly TRBD2 (5 bases). V dropped 2 bases and J dropped 0 bases, with 7 bases sitting between them. This CDR3 is 15 amino acids long. Per germline, CDR1 SGHTA and CDR2 FQGTGA. The CDR3 nucleotides are TGTGCCAGCAGCTTAGGAGGTTCGAACACCGGGGAGCTGTTTTTT. Its protein product is CASSLGGSNTGELFF.

The J gene is TRBJ2-3, the V gene TRBV7-2; D uncertain. Trimming pared 9 bases from V and 5 bases from J, leaving 0 bases between. The germline V gene encodes CDR1 SGHTA and CDR2 FQGNSA. This CDR3 has 8 amino acids. The CDR3 sequence: CARDTQYF. In DNA, the CDR3 is TGTGCCAGAGATACGCAGTATTTT.

V is TRBV28 and J is TRBJ1-6; TRBD1 agrees at 7 bases. Germline values: CDR1 MDHEN, CDR2 SYDVKM. V was clipped by 8 bases and J by 8 bases; unmatched bases: 6. The CDR3 consists of 13 residues. In DNA form, the CDR3 reads TGTGCCAGCCAGGGGGGTCTCCATTCACCCCTCCACTTT. It yields the protein CASQGGLHSPLHF. The full variable domain, in which reference TRBV28 and TRBJ1-6 provide the parts outside the CDR3, is DVKVTQSSRYLVKRTGEKVFLECVQDMDHENMFWYRQDPGLGLRLIYFSYDVKMKEKGDIPEGYSVSREKKERFSLILESASTNQTSMYLCASQGGLHSPLHFGNGTRLTVT.

This chain uses TRBV9 with TRBJ2-3; the D gene could be TRBD1 or TRBD2 (5 bases each). The CDR3 length is 14 residues. V was trimmed by 2 bases and J by 4 bases, leaving 11 bases between them. CDR1 is SGDLS and CDR2 is YYNGEE in the germline V gene. CDR3 nucleotides: TGTGCCAGCAGCGTGGGGCTAGCCTCAGATACGCAGTATTTT. Residues: CASSVGLASDTQYF.

The V gene is TRBV6-2 or TRBV6-3, the J gene TRBJ1-1; D ambiguous. The CDR3 is 15 residues long. CDR1 MNHEY and CDR2 SVGEGT come from the germline V gene. V lost 6 bases to trimming and J lost 3 bases, with 17 bases between them. The CDR3 DNA reads TGTGCCAGCAGCCCGGGAGGAAGATGGGACACTGAAGCTTTCTTT. Protein sequence: CASSPGGRWDTEAFF.

The rearrangement uses TRBV4-1 and TRBJ2-5, with D unclear. The germline gives CDR1 MGHRA, CDR2 YSYEKL. CDR3 length: 11 residues. Trimming shortened V by 3 bases and J by 5 bases, and 4 bases separated the two germline ends. Here the CDR3 DNA reads TGCGCCAGCAGCCATCAGGAGACCCAGTACTTC. Protein sequence: CASSHQETQYF.

The chain combines TRBV30 with TRBJ1-6; TRBD1 matches 7 bases. CDR1 is GTSNPN, CDR2 SVGIG, per germline (reference sequence). Unmatched junction bases numbered 8, after V lost 4 bases and J lost 2 bases. The CDR3 has 16 amino acids. The CDR3 DNA follows: TGTGCCTGGAAGACAGGGAACAGGACCTATAATTCACCCCTCCACTTT. This gives the protein CAWKTGNRTYNSPLHF. Based on the CDR3 plus reference TRBV30 and TRBJ1-6, the full variable domain is SQTIHQWPATLVQPVGSPLSLECTVEGTSNPNLYWYRQAAGRGLQLLFYSVGIGQISSEVPQNLSASRPQDRQFILSSKKLLLSDSGFYLCAWKTGNRTYNSPLHFGNGTRLTVT.

J is TRBJ1-3 and V is TRBV14; no firm D call. The CDR3 has 14 residues. Germline lookup yields CDR1 SGHDN and CDR2 FVKESK. The germline V and J ends were trimmed by 4 bases and 1 base, with 8 bases remaining between them. The DNA for the CDR3 is TGTGCCAGCAGCCGAGTAAATTCTGGAAACACCATATATTTT. Residues: CASSRVNSGNTIYF.

The chain recombines TRBV19 with TRBJ2-2, with D possibly being TRBD2 (7 bases). Germline loops: CDR1 LNHDA, CDR2 SQIVND (reference sequence). This CDR3 is 14 amino acids long. Trimming took 6 bases from V and 4 from J, leaving 12 bases between them. CDR3 sequence reads: CASSEGGATGELFF. The CDR3 DNA sequence: TGTGCCAGTAGCGAAGGGGGGGCCACCGGGGAGCTGTTTTTT.

The V gene is TRBV28, the J gene TRBJ2-1, with 11 nucleotides matching TRBD1. The V and J ends lost 5 bases and 3 bases, in that order; junction bases with no gene match: 6. Germline CDR1 and CDR2: MDHEN and SYDVKM. CDR3 length: 16 residues. The CDR3: CASSLRGTGGYNEQFF. The CDR3 DNA reads as TGTGCCAGCAGTCTACGGGGGACAGGGGGCTACAATGAGCAGTTCTTC.

The chain joins TRBV30 to TRBJ1-6; D may be TRBD1 (6 bases). Between the trimmed V and J ends, which lost 5 bases and 0 bases, there was a span of 11 bases. This CDR3 has 15 amino acids. Germline loops: CDR1 GTSNPN, CDR2 SVGIG (reference sequence). The CDR3 coding sequence is TGTGCCTGGGTGGACAGTAGCTCCTATAATTCACCCCTCCACTTT. Its protein product is CAWVDSSSYNSPLHF. Filled out from reference TRBV30 and TRBJ1-6, the complete variable domain reads SQTIHQWPATLVQPVGSPLSLECTVEGTSNPNLYWYRQAAGRGLQLLFYSVGIGQISSEVPQNLSASRPQDRQFILSSKKLLLSDSGFYLCAWVDSSSYNSPLHFGNGTRLTVT.